Listed here are 30 T cell receptor beta chains from one sample, sequenced in a study of siplizumab effects on memory and regulatory T cells. Libraries were prepared by immunoSEQ multiplex PCR; TCRdb keeps only in-frame clonotypes and omits some of them. The sample lists 50,000 to 70,000 clones, 90% to 97% seen once, with about 0.1% in the top ten. The sequencing input was naive CD8+ T cells sorted from blood. The receptors originated from a human donor in good health.

CDR3 DNA: TGTGCCAGCAGCTTAACTGGGGGGGCTAATGAAAAACTGTTTTTT. Amino acid sequence: CASSLTGGANEKLFF. V and J are TRBV7-3 and TRBJ1-4; D is perhaps TRBD1 (5 bases). The CDR3 contains 15 residues. The germline V gene has CDR1 SGHTA and CDR2 FQGTGA. V shed 0 bases and J shed 3 bases, with 8 bases lying between them. Looking up the rest from reference TRBV7-3 and TRBJ1-4 gives the full variable domain: GAGVSQTPSNKVTEKGKYVELRCDPISGHTALYWYRQSLGQGPEFLIYFQGTGAADDSGLPNDRFFAVRPEGSVSTLKIQRTERGDSAVYLCASSLTGGANEKLFFGSGTQLSVL.

The chain joins TRBV27 to TRBJ1-2; 9 bases align to TRBD1. The CDR3 has 15 residues. V was clipped by 5 bases and J by 3 bases; unmatched bases: 7. From germline, CDR1 is MNHEY and CDR2 SMNVEV (reference sequence). The CDR3 is CASSTIRDRDYGYTF. The CDR3 bases are TGTGCCAGCAGTACGATCCGGGACAGGGACTATGGCTACACCTTC.

The chain carries TRBV7-9 and TRBJ1-6, with TRBD1 identical over 7 bases. V gave up 5 bases and J gave up 5 bases; unmatched junction bases: 3. The CDR3 totals 14 residues. Germline CDR1 reads SEHNR; CDR2 reads FQNEAQ (reference sequence). In nucleotides, the CDR3 is TGTGCCAGCAGCCGAACAGGGGATAATTCACCCCTCCACTTT. It encodes CASSRTGDNSPLHF.

The chain joins TRBV7-9 to TRBJ1-2; TRBD1 might be the D (6 bases). Between the trimmed V and J ends, which lost 2 bases and 3 bases, there was a span of 19 bases. Germline CDR1 and CDR2: SEHNR and FQNEAQ (reference sequence). The length of the CDR3 is 17 residues. CDR3 region: CASSLSTRVSGDYGYTF. The CDR3 bases are TGTGCCAGCAGCTTATCAACGCGTGTATCAGGGGACTATGGCTACACCTTC.

The rearrangement uses TRBV4-2 and TRBJ2-7; D is perhaps TRBD1 or TRBD2 (5 bases each). The CDR3 has 13 amino acids. CDR1 and CDR2 from the germline V gene are LGHNA and YNFKEQ. The V gene lost 5 bases and the J gene lost 4 bases, with 12 bases spanning the gap. The CDR3: CASSLWGSYEQYF. For the CDR3, the DNA is TGTGCCAGCAGCTTGTGGGGGTCTTACGAGCAGTACTTC.

This rearrangement joins TRBV9 to TRBJ2-7; 9 bases agree with TRBD1. The CDR3 length is 17 residues. The V segment lost 3 bases and the J segment 4 bases; nucleotides outside the gene matches: 14. Germline V gene data show CDR1 as SGDLS and CDR2 as YYNGEE. The CDR3 reads CASSADMGDRGSYEQYF. The CDR3 DNA follows: TGTGCCAGCAGCGCCGACATGGGCGACAGGGGGTCGTACGAGCAGTACTTC.

Of note for this clone: In the same sample, other DNA sequences code for this CDR3. CDR3 sequence (DNA): TGTGCCAGCAGCCAAATCATGAACACTGAAGCTTTCTTT. Translated: CASSQIMNTEAFF. The V call is TRBV7-6, the J call TRBJ1-1; D is unresolved. Germline CDR1 is SGHVS and CDR2 is FNYEAQ. The CDR3 runs to 13 residues. V gave up 5 bases and J gave up 0 bases, with 7 bases separating them.

The chain recombines TRBV4-1 with TRBJ1-1, with D unresolved. This CDR3 is built from 14 residues. CDR1 and CDR2 from the germline V gene are MGHRA and YSYEKL. V was clipped by 0 bases and J by 0 bases, with 5 bases between them. The DNA for the CDR3 is TGCGCCAGCAGCCAAGACCAAGTGAACACTGAAGCTTTCTTT. Protein: CASSQDQVNTEAFF.

J is TRBJ2-3 and V is TRBV19; D could derive from TRBD1 or TRBD2 (5 bases each). Germline values: CDR1 LNHDA, CDR2 SQIVND (reference sequence). The CDR3 has 16 amino acids. V shed 2 bases and J shed 1 base, with 13 bases lying between them. CDR3 region: CASSIREGPGTDTQYF. DNA for the CDR3: TGTGCCAGTAGTATACGCGAGGGGCCGGGCACAGATACGCAGTATTTT.

The V and J genes are TRBV11-2 and TRBJ2-1; possibly TRBD2 for D (7 bases). The CDR3 is made up of 15 amino acids. Germline V gives CDR1 SGHAT, CDR2 FQNNGV. Trimming took 7 bases from V and 6 from J, leaving 19 bases between them. This CDR3 is CASNEWEGEPNEQFF. CDR3 DNA: TGTGCCAGCAACGAATGGGAGGGGGAACCCAATGAGCAGTTCTTC.

The V and J genes are TRBV14 and TRBJ2-1; no reliable D call. Germline V gene sequence: CDR1 SGHDN, CDR2 FVKESK. Trimming shortened V by 0 bases and J by 12 bases, and 9 bases separated the two germline ends. The length of the CDR3 is 12 residues. CDR3 nucleotides: TGTGCCAGCAGCCAAGATCAAACGACGCAGTTCTTC. This gives the protein CASSQDQTTQFF. Using reference TRBV14 and TRBJ2-1 for the parts outside the CDR3, the full variable domain is EAGVTQFPSHSVIEKGQTVTLRCDPISGHDNLYWYRRVMGKEIKFLLHFVKESKQDESGMPNNRFLAERTGGTYSTLKVQPAELEDSGVYFCASSQDQTTQFFGPGTRLTVL.

This clone was seen just once. The chain joins TRBV4-1 to TRBJ1-5; D ambiguous. V was trimmed by 1 base and J by 5 bases, leaving 12 bases between them. The CDR3 covers 15 residues. Germline loops: CDR1 MGHRA, CDR2 YSYEKL. The CDR3 here is CASSQVSSPHQPQHF. As DNA, the CDR3 is TGCGCCAGCAGCCAAGTCTCTAGCCCACATCAGCCCCAGCATTTT.

V is TRBV11-2 and J is TRBJ2-1, with TRBD2 matching over 10 bases. The CDR3 totals 16 residues. The trim removed 5 bases at V and 4 bases at J, leaving 8 bases unmatched. CDR1 and CDR2 (germline): SGHAT, FQNNGV. CDR3 sequence (DNA): TGTGCCAGCAGCCCCCCCGGGACTAGCGTGTACAATGAGCAGTTCTTC. This translates into CASSPPGTSVYNEQFF.

The chain uses TRBV20-1 and TRBJ2-7, with D uncertain. Germline V gene sequence: CDR1 DFQATT, CDR2 SNEGSKA (reference sequence). The V end lost 6 bases, the J end lost 3 bases, and 9 bases lay between the germline ends. The CDR3 runs 11 residues. The CDR3 coding sequence is TGCAGTGCCCCCCAAGGCTACGAGCAGTACTTC. It translates to CSAPQGYEQYF.

The chain links TRBV4-2 to TRBJ2-7, with 7 nucleotides matching TRBD1. Trimming took 1 base from V and 5 from J; bases not matched to a gene: 5. The CDR3 has 14 amino acids. The V gene's germline CDR1 is LGHNA and CDR2 YNFKEQ. The DNA of the CDR3 is TGTGCCAGCAGCCAAGGGGGACAGATCGACGAGCAGTACTTC. Encoded protein: CASSQGGQIDEQYF.

The gene calls are TRBV5-6 and TRBJ2-5; the match to TRBD2 covers 12 bases. CDR3 length: 16 residues. Germline loops: CDR1 SGHDT, CDR2 YYEEEE. The V gene end was trimmed by 0 bases and the J gene end by 9 bases; junction bases not matched to a gene: 9. The CDR3 sequence is CASSLARLAGGLSQYF. CDR3 DNA: TGTGCCAGCAGCTTGGCCCGGCTAGCGGGGGGGCTATCCCAGTACTTC.

V gene TRBV4-2 combines with J gene TRBJ2-7; unclear D gene. Germline lookup yields CDR1 LGHNA and CDR2 YNFKEQ. V lost 4 bases, J lost 3 bases, and 7 bases lay in between. The CDR3 totals 12 residues. The CDR3 coding sequence is TGTGCCAGCAGCCTCGACGGCTACGAGCAGTACTTC. Translated: CASSLDGYEQYF.

This clone showed up just once. J is TRBJ2-5 and V is TRBV10-3; 8 bases align to TRBD1. V lost 7 bases and J lost 4; bases outside the gene matches: 5. CDR3 length: 13 residues. Germline-derived CDR1 and CDR2 are ENHRY and SYGVKD. CDR3 region: CAITSGQGETQYF. CDR3 coding DNA: TGTGCCATCACCTCCGGACAGGGAGAGACCCAGTACTTC.

The V gene is TRBV7-6, the J gene TRBJ1-1, with 11 nucleotides matching TRBD1. With V trimmed by 2 bases and J by 4 bases, 6 bases remained unmatched. There are 16 residues in the CDR3. Germline V gene lookup returns CDR1 SGHVS and CDR2 FNYEAQ. DNA of the CDR3: TGTGCCAGCAGCTTATCGGGACAGGGGGATAGCACTGAAGCTTTCTTT. It is translated as CASSLSGQGDSTEAFF.

The V call is TRBV6-5, the J call TRBJ2-5; 9 bases map to TRBD2. CDR1 is MNHEY, CDR2 SVGAGI, per germline. This CDR3 is built from 13 residues. The J segment lost 4 bases and the V segment lost 9 bases, leaving 6 bases of the junction unmatched. Here the CDR3 reads CASRRAGGETQYF. Written as DNA, the CDR3 is TGTGCCAGTAGGAGAGCGGGGGGAGAGACCCAGTACTTC.

The genes are TRBV19 and TRBJ2-7; TRBD2 aligns across 7 bases. This CDR3 contains 13 residues. The trim removed 10 bases at V and 6 bases at J, leaving 12 bases unmatched. Germline-derived CDR1 and CDR2 are LNHDA and SQIVND (reference sequence). CDR3 sequence: CATEPGPGGEQYF. CDR3 nucleotides: TGTGCCACCGAACCGGGACCGGGGGGCGAGCAGTACTTC.

The chain combines TRBV4-1 with TRBJ1-1, with D possibly TRBD1 on 5 matching bases. Germline lookup yields CDR1 MGHRA and CDR2 YSYEKL. Trimming removed 4 bases at V and 5 bases at J, with 17 bases between. This CDR3 has 15 amino acids. The CDR3 sequence: CASSLVQGGGTEAFF. The CDR3 nucleotides read TGCGCCAGCAGCCTCGTGCAGGGAGGTGGGACTGAAGCTTTCTTT.

The gene calls are TRBV2 and TRBJ2-1; D remains unclear. The CDR3 is made up of 12 amino acids. V lost 7 bases and J 0 bases, leaving 4 bases between the germline ends. CDR1 and CDR2 (germline): SNHLY, FYNNEI. The chain's CDR3 is CASTNSYNEQFF. CDR3 bases: TGTGCCAGCACAAACTCCTACAATGAGCAGTTCTTC.

The chain combines TRBV29-1 with TRBJ1-5; maybe TRBD1 (5 bases). CDR1 is SQVTM, CDR2 ANQGSEA, per germline. The CDR3 is made up of 13 amino acids. V was clipped by 4 bases and J by 5 bases, with 12 bases between them. For the CDR3, the DNA is TGCAGCGTTGGGGCAGGGACCTATCAGCCCCAGCATTTT. It codes for CSVGAGTYQPQHF.

Here the CDR3 DNA reads TGTGCCAGCAGCCCGGGACTATTCGGGGAGCTGTTTTTT. Protein product: CASSPGLFGELFF. The chain links TRBV7-3 to TRBJ2-2, with 7 bases matching TRBD2. CDR1 is SGHTA, CDR2 FQGTGA, per germline. This CDR3 has 13 residues. V trimming: 5 bases; J trimming: 7 bases; junction bases outside the gene matches: 4.

The V and J genes are TRBV6-6 and TRBJ1-1; D remains unclear. The V and J ends lost 8 bases and 3 bases respectively, with 22 bases between them. The CDR3 is 16 amino acids. Looked up from germline, CDR1 is MNHNY and CDR2 is SVGAGI (reference sequence). This chain's CDR3 is CASSIEGLRGYTEAFF. The CDR3 nucleotides read TGTGCCAGCTCTATAGAAGGTCTTCGCGGATACACTGAAGCTTTCTTT.

The rearrangement links TRBV4-3 to TRBJ2-7; 9 bases match TRBD2. After removal of 0 bases from V and 0 bases from J, the junction contained 3 bases not matched to a gene. Per germline, CDR1 LGHNA and CDR2 YSLEER. CDR3 size: 16 residues. The CDR3 spells CASSQDPSGISYEQYF. CDR3 nucleotides: TGCGCCAGCAGCCAAGATCCTAGCGGGATCTCCTACGAGCAGTACTTC.

The rearrangement joins TRBV14 to TRBJ2-5; no firm D call. Germline V lookup: CDR1 SGHDN, CDR2 FVKESK. The CDR3 totals 16 residues. V was pared by 4 bases and J by 1 base, with 16 bases between. As DNA, the CDR3 is TGTGCCAGCAGCCTTTCGAGCGAGGTCCTCCAAGAGACCCAGTACTTC. Its protein product is CASSLSSEVLQETQYF.

This clone was seen once. The genes are TRBV2 and TRBJ2-7; TRBD1 agrees at 8 bases. The CDR3 consists of 15 residues. CDR1 SNHLY and CDR2 FYNNEI come from the germline V gene. V was pared by 6 bases and J by 0 bases, with 7 bases of the junction left unmatched. The CDR3 loop is CASSQGQGHSYEQYF. The CDR3 nucleotides are TGTGCCAGCAGCCAAGGACAGGGACACTCCTACGAGCAGTACTTC.

The J gene is TRBJ2-1, the V gene TRBV19; D possibly corresponds to TRBD2 (6 bases). Germline CDR1 LNHDA, CDR2 SQIVND (reference sequence). The CDR3 loop spans 13 amino acids. The germline V and J ends were trimmed by 9 bases and 2 bases, with 11 bases remaining between them. DNA of the CDR3: TGTGCCAGCACGACGGGGGCCTACAATGAGCAGTTCTTC. Amino acids: CASTTGAYNEQFF. The whole variable domain, remainder taken from reference TRBV19 and TRBJ2-1, is DGGITQSPKYLFRKEGQNVTLSCEQNLNHDAMYWYRQDPGQGLRLIYYSQIVNDFQKGDIAEGYSVSREKKESFPLTVTSAQKNPTAFYLCASTTGAYNEQFFGPGTRLTVL.